A selection of T cell receptor beta chains follows, all from one sample in a study of regulatory T cells in long-lasting Graves disease. TCRdb analysed the multiplex PCR reads with MiXCR anew, one entry per CDR3 protein. The sample records fewer than 400,000 distinct CDR3 sequences, about a fifth being singletons. The sample in question was peripheral blood mononuclear cells (PBMCs), obtained when the disease was refractory, from a patient treated with antithyroid drugs. The receptors were gathered from a female donor with Graves disease. Each CDR3 is given with its conserved first and last residue. Fields, in order: D gene, J gene, V gene, clone size, CDR3 DNA, CDR3 protein. The D gene is left open where the match is weak. Not all rows give a size; the values are once, few, many and, for expanded clones, a class.

.	TRBJ2-7	TRBV18	.	TGTGCCAGCTCACCATCGTCGAGCAGCTACGAGCAGTACTTC	CASSPSSSSYEQYF
.	TRBJ1-4	TRBV7-2	few	TGTGCCAGCAGCTTAGGCAGGGGAAATGAAAAACTGTTTTTT	CASSLGRGNEKLFF
.	TRBJ2-2	TRBV2	many	TGTGCCAGCAGTGAAGATGAACGGGCGAACACCGGGGAGCTGTTTTTT	CASSEDERANTGELFF
TRBD2	TRBJ2-5	TRBV27	many	TGTGCCAGCAGTAAGGAACCCGGGACTAGCGGGAGGGAGACCCAGTACTTC	CASSKEPGTSGRETQYF
.	TRBJ2-3	TRBV6-1	.	TGTGCCAGCAGCATCCGGGGGGCGAGCACAGATACGCAGTATTTT	CASSIRGASTDTQYF
.	TRBJ1-5	TRBV18	.	TGTGCCAGCTCACGAGATTCCGGGAAACAGCCCCAGCATTTT	CASSRDSGKQPQHF
.	TRBJ2-7	TRBV5-6	.	TGTGCCAGCAGCTTGGATTACAGGGCCTCCTACGAGCAGTACTTC	CASSLDYRASYEQYF
TRBD2	TRBJ2-1	TRBV20-1	.	TGCAGTGCTATATCCAAGACTAGCGGATCCAACTCCTACAATGAGCAGTTCTTC	CSAISKTSGSNSYNEQFF
.	TRBJ2-7	TRBV5-1	few	TGCGCCAGCAGCTTGGGTGTTGGAAGCTACGAGCAGTACTTC	CASSLGVGSYEQYF
.	TRBJ2-3	TRBV7-3	few	TGTGCCAGCAGCTCCTACCACACAGATACGCAGTATTTT	CASSSYHTDTQYF
.	TRBJ1-4	TRBV7-2	few	TGTGCCAGCAGCCCAGGGTCTAATGAAAAACTGTTTTTT	CASSPGSNEKLFF
.	TRBJ2-7	TRBV11-1	.	TGTGCCAGCAGCTTTGCGGGTTTATCCTACGAGCAGTACTTC	CASSFAGLSYEQYF
TRBD2	TRBJ2-5	TRBV11-2	many	TGTGCCAGCAGCTTAGGTTCGGCGGGAGCTCTCCCTTTGCTCCAAGAGACCCAGTACTTC	CASSLGSAGALPLLQETQYF
TRBD2	TRBJ2-2	TRBV13	many	TGTGCCAGCAGCTTCCTAACTAGCGGGAGGGCCCTAAGACCCGGGGAGCTGTTTTTT	CASSFLTSGRALRPGELFF
TRBD2	TRBJ2-7	TRBV6-1	.	TGTGCCAGCAGTCACGCCGCGGGACTAGCGGGAGGAAGGCGACGCGAGCAGTACTTC	CASSHAAGLAGGRRREQYF
TRBD2	TRBJ2-7	TRBV19	.	TGTGCCACGCAACACGTGGCTAGCGGGATCTACGAGCAGTACTTC	CATQHVASGIYEQYF
TRBD1	TRBJ2-7	TRBV3-1	.	TGTGCCAGCAGCCAAGTGGACAGGGAATACGAGCAGTACTTC	CASSQVDREYEQYF
TRBD2	TRBJ2-7	TRBV28	many	TGTGCCAGCAGCTACACACTGACTAGCGGGAGTGTCGGTGGGAGGGGCTACGAGCAGTACTTC	CASSYTLTSGSVGGRGYEQYF
.	TRBJ2-5	TRBV6-1	.	TGTGCCAGCAGTGGGTTAGCCTGGGGAGAGACCCAGTACTTC	CASSGLAWGETQYF
.	TRBJ1-5	TRBV6-1	few	TGTGCCAGCAGTGCACGTCAGGGTTATAGCAATCAGCCCCAGCATTTT	CASSARQGYSNQPQHF
.	TRBJ1-6	TRBV27	.	TGTGCCAGCAGTTTAATAGGTCCGAATTCACCCCTCCACTTT	CASSLIGPNSPLHF
.	TRBJ2-7	TRBV28	few	TGTGCCAGCAGTCGACCTAACTTGTACGAGCAGTACTTC	CASSRPNLYEQYF
TRBD1	TRBJ1-4	TRBV12-3/TRBV12-4	.	TGTGCCAGCAGTCCCGGGACAGGGATTGAAAAACTGTTTTTT	CASSPGTGIEKLFF
.	TRBJ2-7	TRBV6-9	few	TGTGCCAGCAGTTTGACTACTACCTACGAGCAGTACTTC	CASSLTTTYEQYF